This TCR beta chain was identified in a study of cytomegalovirus exposure and HLA in healthy donors. Whole-study context: As released early, the data held 80 million to 90 million unique TCRs from HLA-typed donors. Whole-study results and caveats: In a later analysis, at a false discovery rate of 0.05, about 17,000 TCR beta sequences matched HLA alleles. Productive status was seen about 90% or about 30% of the time for most TCR beta V segments in an earlier analysis. What was likely a sequencing artifact was a cluster of highly shared sequence variants.

Turning to this clone: Its antigen is currently unknown.

Primers: 60 Vbeta forward and 13 Jbeta reverse. The method was immunoSEQ multiplex PCR; TCRdb's version includes in-frame clones alone and lacks a portion of them. In the table there are around 100,000 clones, approximately 70% of which are singletons. The sample taken for sequencing was PBMCs. This sequence originates from a woman aged 25-40 years in good health and CMV-seronegative.

Here the CDR3 reads CASRRDLNTDTQYF. The CDR3 nucleotides read TGTGCCAGCAGGCGGGACCTTAACACAGATACGCAGTATTTT. The genes are TRBV6-4 and TRBJ2-3, with D possibly being TRBD2 (6 bases). This CDR3 is built from 14 residues. CDR1 MRHNA and CDR2 SNTAGT come from the germline V gene. Trimming removed 6 bases from V and 2 bases from J, with 12 bases in between.